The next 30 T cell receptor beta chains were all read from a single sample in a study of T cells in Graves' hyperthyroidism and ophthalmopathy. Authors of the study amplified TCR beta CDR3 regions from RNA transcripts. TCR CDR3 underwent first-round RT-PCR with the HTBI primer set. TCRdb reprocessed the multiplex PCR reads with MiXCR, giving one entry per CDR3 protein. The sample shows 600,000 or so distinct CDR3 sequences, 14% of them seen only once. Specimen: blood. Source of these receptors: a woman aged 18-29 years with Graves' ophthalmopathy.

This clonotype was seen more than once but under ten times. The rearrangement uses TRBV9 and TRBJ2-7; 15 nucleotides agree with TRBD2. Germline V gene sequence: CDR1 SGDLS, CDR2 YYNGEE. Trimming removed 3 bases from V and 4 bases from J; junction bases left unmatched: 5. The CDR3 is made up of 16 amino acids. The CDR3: CASSGGTSGRFYEQYF. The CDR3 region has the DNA TGTGCCAGCAGCGGAGGGACTAGCGGGAGGTTTTACGAGCAGTACTTC. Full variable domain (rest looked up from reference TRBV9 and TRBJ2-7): DSGVTQTPKHLITATGQRVTLRCSPRSGDLSVYWYQQSLDQGLQFLIQYYNGEERAKGNILERFSAQQFPDLHSELNLSSLELGDSALYFCASSGGTSGRFYEQYFGPGTRLTVT.

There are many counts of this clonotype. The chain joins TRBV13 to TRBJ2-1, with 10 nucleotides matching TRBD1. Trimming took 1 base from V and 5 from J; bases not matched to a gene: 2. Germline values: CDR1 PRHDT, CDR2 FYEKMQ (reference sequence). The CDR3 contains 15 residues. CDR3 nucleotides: TGTGCCAGCAGCTTAGAGGGACAGGGGAACAATGAGCAGTTCTTC. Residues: CASSLEGQGNNEQFF.

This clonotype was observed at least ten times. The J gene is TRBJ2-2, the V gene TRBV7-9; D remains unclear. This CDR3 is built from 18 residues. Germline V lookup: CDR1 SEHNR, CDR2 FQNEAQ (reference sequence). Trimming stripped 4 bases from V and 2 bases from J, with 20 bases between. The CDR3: CASSSIVPLPLNTGELFF. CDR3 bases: TGTGCCAGCAGCTCAATCGTCCCCCTACCACTTAACACCGGGGAGCTGTTTTTT.

This CDR3 reads CASSGLAGEGPSTDTQYF. The CDR3 DNA sequence: TGTGCCAGCAGCGGACTAGCGGGAGAAGGACCCAGCACAGATACGCAGTATTTT. V is TRBV2 and J is TRBJ2-3; TRBD2 aligns across 13 bases. The germline CDR1 and CDR2 sequences are SNHLY and FYNNEI. V lost 6 bases, J lost 0 bases, and 9 bases stayed unmatched. The CDR3 totals 18 residues.

The CDR3 loop reads CASGGASGSLHDEQYF. Written as DNA, the CDR3 is TGCGCCAGCGGCGGGGCTAGCGGGAGTCTTCACGACGAGCAGTACTTC. The chain joins TRBV4-1 to TRBJ2-7; 10 bases match TRBD2. Losses at the gene ends were 8 bases for V and 5 bases for J; bases not matched to a gene: 15. This CDR3 spans 16 amino acids. Germline CDR1 MGHRA, CDR2 YSYEKL.

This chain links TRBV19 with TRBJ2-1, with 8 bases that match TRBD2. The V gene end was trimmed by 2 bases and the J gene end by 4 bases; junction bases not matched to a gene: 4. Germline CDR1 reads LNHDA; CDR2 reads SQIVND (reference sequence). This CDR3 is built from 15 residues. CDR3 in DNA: TGTGCCAGTAGTATAAGCGGGGGTATTTACAATGAGCAGTTCTTC. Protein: CASSISGGIYNEQFF.

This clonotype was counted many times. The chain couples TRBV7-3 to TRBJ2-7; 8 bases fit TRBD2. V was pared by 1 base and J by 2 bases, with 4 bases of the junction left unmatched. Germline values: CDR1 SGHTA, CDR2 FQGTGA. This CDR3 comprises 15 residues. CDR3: CASSLIRGGAYEQYF. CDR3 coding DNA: TGTGCCAGCAGCTTAATCCGGGGGGGAGCCTACGAGCAGTACTTC.

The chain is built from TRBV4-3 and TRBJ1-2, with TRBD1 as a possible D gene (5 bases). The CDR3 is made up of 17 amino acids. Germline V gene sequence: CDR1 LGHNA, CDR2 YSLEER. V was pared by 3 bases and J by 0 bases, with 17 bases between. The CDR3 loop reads CASSHVRRGGSNYGYTF. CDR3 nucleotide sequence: TGCGCCAGCAGCCACGTCCGGAGGGGTGGGTCTAACTATGGCTACACCTTC.

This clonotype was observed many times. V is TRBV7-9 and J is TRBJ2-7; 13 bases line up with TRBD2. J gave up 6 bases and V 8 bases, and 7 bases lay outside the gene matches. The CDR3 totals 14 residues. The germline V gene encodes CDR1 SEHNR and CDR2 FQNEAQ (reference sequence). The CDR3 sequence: CASGTSGRAGEQYF. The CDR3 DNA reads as TGTGCCAGCGGCACTAGCGGGAGGGCCGGCGAGCAGTACTTC. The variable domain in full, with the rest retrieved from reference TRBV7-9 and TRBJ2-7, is DTGVSQNPRHKITKRGQNVTFRCDPISEHNRLYWYRQTLGQGPEFLTYFQNEAQLEKSRLLSDRFSAERPKGSFSTLEIQRTEQGDSAMYLCASGTSGRAGEQYFGPGTRLTVT.

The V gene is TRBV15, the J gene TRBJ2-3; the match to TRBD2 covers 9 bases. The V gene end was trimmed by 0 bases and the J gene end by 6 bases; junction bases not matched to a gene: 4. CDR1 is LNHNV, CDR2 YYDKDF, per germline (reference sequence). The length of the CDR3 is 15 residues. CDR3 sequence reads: CATSRDAGGLDTQYF. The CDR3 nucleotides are TGTGCCACCAGCAGAGATGCGGGAGGGCTTGATACGCAGTATTTT.

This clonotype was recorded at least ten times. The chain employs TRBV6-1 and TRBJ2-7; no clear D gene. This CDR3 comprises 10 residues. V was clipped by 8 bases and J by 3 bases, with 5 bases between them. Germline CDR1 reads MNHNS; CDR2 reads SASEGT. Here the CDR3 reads CASLGYEQYF. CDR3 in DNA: TGTGCCAGCTTGGGCTACGAGCAGTACTTC.

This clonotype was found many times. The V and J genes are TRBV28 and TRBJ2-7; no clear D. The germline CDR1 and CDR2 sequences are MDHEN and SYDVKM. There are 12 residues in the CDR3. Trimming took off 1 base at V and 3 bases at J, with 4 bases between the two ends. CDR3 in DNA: TGTGCCAGCAGTTTATACGGCTACGAGCAGTACTTC. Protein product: CASSLYGYEQYF.

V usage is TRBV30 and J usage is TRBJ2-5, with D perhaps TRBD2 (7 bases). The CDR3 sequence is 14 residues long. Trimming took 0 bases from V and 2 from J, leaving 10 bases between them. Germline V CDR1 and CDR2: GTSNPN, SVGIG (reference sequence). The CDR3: CAWSVKGGQETQYF. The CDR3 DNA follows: TGTGCCTGGAGTGTAAAGGGGGGGCAAGAGACCCAGTACTTC.

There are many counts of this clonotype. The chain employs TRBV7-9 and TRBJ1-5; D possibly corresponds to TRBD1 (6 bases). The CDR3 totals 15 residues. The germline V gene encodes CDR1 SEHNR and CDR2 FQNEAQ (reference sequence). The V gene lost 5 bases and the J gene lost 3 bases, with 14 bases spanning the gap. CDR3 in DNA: TGTGCCAGCAGCCTTGGAACAGGGTACAATCAGCCCCAGCATTTT. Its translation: CASSLGTGYNQPQHF.

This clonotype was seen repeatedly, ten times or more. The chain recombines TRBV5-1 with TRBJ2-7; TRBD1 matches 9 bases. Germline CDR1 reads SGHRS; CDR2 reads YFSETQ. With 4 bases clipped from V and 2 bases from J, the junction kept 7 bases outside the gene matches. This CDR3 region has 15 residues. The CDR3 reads CASSRTGTGTYEQYF. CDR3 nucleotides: TGCGCCAGCAGCCGGACCGGGACAGGGACCTACGAGCAGTACTTC.

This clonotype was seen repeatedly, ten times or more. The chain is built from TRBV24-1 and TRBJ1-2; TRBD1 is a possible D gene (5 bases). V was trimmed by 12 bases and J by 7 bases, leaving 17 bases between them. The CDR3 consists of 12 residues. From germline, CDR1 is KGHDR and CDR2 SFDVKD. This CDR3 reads CASLQGMAGYTF. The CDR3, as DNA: TGTGCCTCCCTCCAGGGTATGGCTGGCTACACCTTC.

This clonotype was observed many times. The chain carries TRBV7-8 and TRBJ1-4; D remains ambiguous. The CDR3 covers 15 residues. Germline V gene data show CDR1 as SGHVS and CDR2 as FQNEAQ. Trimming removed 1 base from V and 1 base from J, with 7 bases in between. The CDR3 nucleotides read TGTGCCAGCAGCTTAGGTGCAGGAACTAATGAAAAACTGTTTTTT. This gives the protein CASSLGAGTNEKLFF.

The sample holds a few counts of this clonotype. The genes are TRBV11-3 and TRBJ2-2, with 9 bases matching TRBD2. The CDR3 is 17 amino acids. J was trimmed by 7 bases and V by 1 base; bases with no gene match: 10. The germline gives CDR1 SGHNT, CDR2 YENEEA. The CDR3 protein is CASSLGLTSGPSGELFF. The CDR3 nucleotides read TGTGCCAGCAGCTTAGGCTTAACTAGCGGGCCGAGCGGGGAGCTGTTTTTT.

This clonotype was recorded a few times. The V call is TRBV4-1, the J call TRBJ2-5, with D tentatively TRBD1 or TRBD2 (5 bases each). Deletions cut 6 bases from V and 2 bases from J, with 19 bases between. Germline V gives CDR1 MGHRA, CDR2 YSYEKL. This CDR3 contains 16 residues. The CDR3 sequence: CASRSRSGRFQETQYF. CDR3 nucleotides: TGCGCCAGCAGATCCCGGTCGGGGCGATTTCAAGAGACCCAGTACTTC.

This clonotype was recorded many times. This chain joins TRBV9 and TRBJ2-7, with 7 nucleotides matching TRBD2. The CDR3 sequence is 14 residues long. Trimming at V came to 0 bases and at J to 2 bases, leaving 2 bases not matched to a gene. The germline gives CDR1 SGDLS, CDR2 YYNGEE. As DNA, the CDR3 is TGTGCCAGCAGCGTAGGGGGGGGTACCTACGAGCAGTACTTC. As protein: CASSVGGGTYEQYF. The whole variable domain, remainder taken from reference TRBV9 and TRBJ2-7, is DSGVTQTPKHLITATGQRVTLRCSPRSGDLSVYWYQQSLDQGLQFLIQYYNGEERAKGNILERFSAQQFPDLHSELNLSSLELGDSALYFCASSVGGGTYEQYFGPGTRLTVT.

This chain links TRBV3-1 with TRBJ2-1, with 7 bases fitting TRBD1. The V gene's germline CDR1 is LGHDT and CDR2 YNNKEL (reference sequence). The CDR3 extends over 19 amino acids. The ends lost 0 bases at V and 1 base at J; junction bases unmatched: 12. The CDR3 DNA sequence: TGTGCCAGCAGCCAAGATAACAGGGGACCCCACCGATCCTACAATGAGCAGTTCTTC. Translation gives CASSQDNRGPHRSYNEQFF.

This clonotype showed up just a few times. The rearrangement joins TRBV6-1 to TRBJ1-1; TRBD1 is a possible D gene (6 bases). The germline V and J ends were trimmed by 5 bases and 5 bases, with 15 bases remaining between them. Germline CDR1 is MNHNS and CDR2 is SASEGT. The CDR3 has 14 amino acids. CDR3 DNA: TGTGCCAGCAGTCGTCCACAGGGAACAACTGAAGCTTTCTTT. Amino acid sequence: CASSRPQGTTEAFF.

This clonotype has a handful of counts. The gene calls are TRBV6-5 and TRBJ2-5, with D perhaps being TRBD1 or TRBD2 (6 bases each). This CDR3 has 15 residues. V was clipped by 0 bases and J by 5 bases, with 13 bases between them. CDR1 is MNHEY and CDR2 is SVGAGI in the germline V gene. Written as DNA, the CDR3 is TGTGCCAGCAGTTACTCCTACAGGGAGGTGGAGACCCAGTACTTC. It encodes CASSYSYREVETQYF.

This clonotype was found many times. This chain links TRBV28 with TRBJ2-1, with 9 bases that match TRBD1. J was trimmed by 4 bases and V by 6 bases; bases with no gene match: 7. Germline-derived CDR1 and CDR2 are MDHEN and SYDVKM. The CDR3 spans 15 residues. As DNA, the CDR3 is TGTGCCAGCAGACCCGGACAGGGGTTTTACAATGAGCAGTTCTTC. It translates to CASRPGQGFYNEQFF.

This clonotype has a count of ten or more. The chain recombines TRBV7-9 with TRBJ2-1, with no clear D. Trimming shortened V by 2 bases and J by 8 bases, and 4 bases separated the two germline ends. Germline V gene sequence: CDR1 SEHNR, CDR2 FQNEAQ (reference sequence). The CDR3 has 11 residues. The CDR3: CASSLKDEQFF. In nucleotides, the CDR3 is TGTGCCAGCAGCTTAAAAGATGAGCAGTTCTTC.

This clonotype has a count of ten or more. In nucleotides, the CDR3 is TGTGCCAGCACCTCCCGTTCAGATACGCAGTATTTT. This gives the protein CASTSRSDTQYF. V usage is TRBV28 and J usage is TRBJ2-3; D is ambiguous. The CDR3 extends over 12 amino acids. Per germline, CDR1 MDHEN and CDR2 SYDVKM. V was pared by 7 bases and J by 4 bases, with 9 bases between.

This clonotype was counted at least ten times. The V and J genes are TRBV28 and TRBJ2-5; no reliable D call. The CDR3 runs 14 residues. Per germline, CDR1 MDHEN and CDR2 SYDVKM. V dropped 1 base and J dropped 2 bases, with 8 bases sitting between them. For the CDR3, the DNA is TGTGCCAGCAGTTTATTGGCCGGTCAAGAGACCCAGTACTTC. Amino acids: CASSLLAGQETQYF.

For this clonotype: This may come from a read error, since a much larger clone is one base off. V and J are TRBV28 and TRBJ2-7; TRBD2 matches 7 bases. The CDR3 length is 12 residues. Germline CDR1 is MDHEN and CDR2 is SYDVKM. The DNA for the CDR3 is TGTTCCAAGAGCGGGACTGATTACGAGCAGTACTTC. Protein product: CSKSGTDYEQYF.

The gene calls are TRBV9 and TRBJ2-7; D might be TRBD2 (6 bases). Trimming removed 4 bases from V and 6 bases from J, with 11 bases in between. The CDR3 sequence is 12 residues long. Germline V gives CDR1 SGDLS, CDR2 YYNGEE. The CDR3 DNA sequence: TGTGCCAGCAGCTCCGCGGGACCCGAGCAGTACTTC. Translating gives CASSSAGPEQYF.

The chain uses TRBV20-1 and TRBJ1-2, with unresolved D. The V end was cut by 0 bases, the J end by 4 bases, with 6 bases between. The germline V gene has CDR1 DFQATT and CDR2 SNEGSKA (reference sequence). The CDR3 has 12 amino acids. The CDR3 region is CSAREGLYGYTF. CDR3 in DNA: TGCAGTGCTAGAGAAGGCCTCTATGGCTACACCTTC.